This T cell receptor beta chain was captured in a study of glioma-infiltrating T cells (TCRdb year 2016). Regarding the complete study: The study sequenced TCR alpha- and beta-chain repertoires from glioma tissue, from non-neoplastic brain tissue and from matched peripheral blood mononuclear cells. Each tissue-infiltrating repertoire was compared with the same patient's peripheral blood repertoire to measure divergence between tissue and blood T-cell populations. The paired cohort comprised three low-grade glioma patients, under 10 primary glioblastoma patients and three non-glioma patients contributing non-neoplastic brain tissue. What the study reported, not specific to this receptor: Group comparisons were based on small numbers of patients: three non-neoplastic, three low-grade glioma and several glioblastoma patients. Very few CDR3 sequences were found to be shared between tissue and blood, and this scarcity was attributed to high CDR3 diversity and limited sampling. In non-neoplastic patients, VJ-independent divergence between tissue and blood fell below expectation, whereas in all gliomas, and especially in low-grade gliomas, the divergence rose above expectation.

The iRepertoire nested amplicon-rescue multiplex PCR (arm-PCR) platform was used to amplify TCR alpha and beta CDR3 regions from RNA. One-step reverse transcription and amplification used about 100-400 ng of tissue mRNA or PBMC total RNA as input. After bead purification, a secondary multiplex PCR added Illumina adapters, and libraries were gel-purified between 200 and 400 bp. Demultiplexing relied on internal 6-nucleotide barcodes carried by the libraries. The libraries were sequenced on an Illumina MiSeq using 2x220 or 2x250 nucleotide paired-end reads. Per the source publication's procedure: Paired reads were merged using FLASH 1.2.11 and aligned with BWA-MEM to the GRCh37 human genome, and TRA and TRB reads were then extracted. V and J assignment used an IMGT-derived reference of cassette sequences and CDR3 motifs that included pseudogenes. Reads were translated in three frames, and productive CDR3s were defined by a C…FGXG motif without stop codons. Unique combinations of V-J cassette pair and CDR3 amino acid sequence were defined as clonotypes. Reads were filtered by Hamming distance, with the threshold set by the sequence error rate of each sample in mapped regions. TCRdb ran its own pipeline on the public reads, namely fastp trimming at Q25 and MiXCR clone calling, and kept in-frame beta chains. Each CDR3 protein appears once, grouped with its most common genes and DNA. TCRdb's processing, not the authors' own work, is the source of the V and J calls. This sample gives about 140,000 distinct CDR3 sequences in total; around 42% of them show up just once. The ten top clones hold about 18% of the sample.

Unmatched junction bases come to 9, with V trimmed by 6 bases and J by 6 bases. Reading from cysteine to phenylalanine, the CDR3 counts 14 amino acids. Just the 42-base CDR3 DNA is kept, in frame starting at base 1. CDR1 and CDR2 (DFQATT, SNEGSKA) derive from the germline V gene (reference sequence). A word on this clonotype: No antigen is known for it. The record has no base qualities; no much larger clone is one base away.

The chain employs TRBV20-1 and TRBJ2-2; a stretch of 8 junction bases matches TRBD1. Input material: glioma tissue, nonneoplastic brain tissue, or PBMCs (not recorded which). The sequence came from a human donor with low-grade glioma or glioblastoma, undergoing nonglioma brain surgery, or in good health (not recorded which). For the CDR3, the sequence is CSAPLPTGAGELFF. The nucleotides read TGCAGTGCCCCCTTGCCGACAGGGGCCGGGGAGCTGTTTTTT.